This T cell receptor (beta chain) is drawn from a study of shared clonotypes between healthy human individuals. Turning to the study itself: Participating donors consisted of two women and three men aged 18 to 49.

This CDR3 spans 15 amino acids. Per the germline V gene, CDR1 is PRHDT and CDR2 is FYEKMQ (reference sequence). As regards this clone: At one end, the junction sequence differs from germline, possibly due to a read error.

Sequencing was performed with immunoSEQ multiplex PCR; in TCRdb, only in-frame clones are kept and a portion is missing. The sample holds some 2.1 million clones, about 95% seen once. Terminally differentiated effector memory CD45RA+ cells were left out of the naive CD8 fraction, which was CD45RO-negative and positively selected for CCR7. Sequenced sample: naive CD8+ T cells sorted from blood. This TCR came from a man between 18 and 35 years old in good health. V gene TRBV13 combines with J gene TRBJ2-5, with 7 bases that match TRBD1. For the CDR3, the DNA is TGTGCCAGCAGCTCCTCCGGGACAGCCCAAGAGATCCAGTACTTC. Translation: CASSSSGTAQEIQYF.